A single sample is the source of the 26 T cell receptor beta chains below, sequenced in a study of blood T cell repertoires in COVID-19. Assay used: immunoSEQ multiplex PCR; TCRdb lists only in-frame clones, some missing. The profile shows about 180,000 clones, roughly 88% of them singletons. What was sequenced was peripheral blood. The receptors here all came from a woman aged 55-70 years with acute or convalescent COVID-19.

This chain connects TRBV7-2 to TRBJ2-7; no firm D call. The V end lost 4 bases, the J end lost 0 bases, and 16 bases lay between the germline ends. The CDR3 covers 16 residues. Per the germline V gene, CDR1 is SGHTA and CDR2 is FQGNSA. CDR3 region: CASSSDTSMGSYEQYF. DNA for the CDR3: TGTGCCAGCAGCTCCGACACCTCCATGGGCTCCTACGAGCAGTACTTC.

The CDR3 DNA follows: TGTGCCAGCAGTGACTCGGAAGGGGCCTACGAGCAGTACTTC. Protein product: CASSDSEGAYEQYF. The chain couples TRBV6-4 to TRBJ2-7; weak D call: TRBD1 (5 bases). Germline V lookup: CDR1 MRHNA, CDR2 SNTAGT. The ends were cut back, 0 bases at V and 2 bases at J, with 8 bases in the middle. This CDR3 is 14 amino acids long.

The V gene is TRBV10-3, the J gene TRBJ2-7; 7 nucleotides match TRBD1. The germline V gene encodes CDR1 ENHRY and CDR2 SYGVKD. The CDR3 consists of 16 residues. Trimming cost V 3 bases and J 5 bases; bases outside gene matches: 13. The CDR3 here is CAISDRGQAGSDEQYF. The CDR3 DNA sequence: TGTGCCATCAGTGACCGTGGACAGGCCGGTTCGGACGAGCAGTACTTC.

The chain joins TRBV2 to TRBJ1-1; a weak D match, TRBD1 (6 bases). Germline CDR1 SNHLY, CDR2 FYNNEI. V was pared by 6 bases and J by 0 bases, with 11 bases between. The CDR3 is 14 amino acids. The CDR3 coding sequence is TGTGCCAGCAGCTGGGACATCGTGAACACTGAAGCTTTCTTT. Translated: CASSWDIVNTEAFF.

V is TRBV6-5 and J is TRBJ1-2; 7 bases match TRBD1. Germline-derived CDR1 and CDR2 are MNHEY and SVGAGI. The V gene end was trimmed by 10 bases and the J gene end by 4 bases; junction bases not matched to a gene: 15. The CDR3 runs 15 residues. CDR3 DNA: TGTGCCACCGGCGGAGATGGAGGGGGCATCTATGGCTACACCTTC. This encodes CATGGDGGGIYGYTF.

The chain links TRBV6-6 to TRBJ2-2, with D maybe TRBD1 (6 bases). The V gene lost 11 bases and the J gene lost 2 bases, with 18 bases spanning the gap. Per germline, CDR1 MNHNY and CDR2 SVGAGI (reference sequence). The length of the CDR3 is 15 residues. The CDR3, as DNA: TGTGCCTCTTCTGTGAGGGGGACCAACACCGGGGAGCTGTTTTTT. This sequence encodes CASSVRGTNTGELFF.

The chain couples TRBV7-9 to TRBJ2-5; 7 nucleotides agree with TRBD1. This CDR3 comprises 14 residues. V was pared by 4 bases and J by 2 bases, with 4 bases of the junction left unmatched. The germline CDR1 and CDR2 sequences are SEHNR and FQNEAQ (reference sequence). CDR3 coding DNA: TGTGCCAGCAGCTCCATGGACAGGCAAGAGACCCAGTACTTC. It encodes CASSSMDRQETQYF.

This chain's CDR3 is CAWSVDSINSPLHF. The CDR3 region has the DNA TGTGCCTGGAGTGTGGACAGCATTAATTCACCCCTCCACTTT. The V gene is TRBV30, the J gene TRBJ1-6; D is perhaps TRBD1 (6 bases). CDR1 is GTSNPN, CDR2 SVGIG, per germline (reference sequence). Trimming left V 0 bases short and J 6 bases short, with 9 bases between. The CDR3 loop spans 14 amino acids.

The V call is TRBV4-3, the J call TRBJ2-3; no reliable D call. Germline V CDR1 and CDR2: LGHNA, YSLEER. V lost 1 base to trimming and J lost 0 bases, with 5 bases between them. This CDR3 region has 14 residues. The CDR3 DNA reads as TGCGCCAGCAGCCAAGCCGGGAGCACAGATACGCAGTATTTT. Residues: CASSQAGSTDTQYF.

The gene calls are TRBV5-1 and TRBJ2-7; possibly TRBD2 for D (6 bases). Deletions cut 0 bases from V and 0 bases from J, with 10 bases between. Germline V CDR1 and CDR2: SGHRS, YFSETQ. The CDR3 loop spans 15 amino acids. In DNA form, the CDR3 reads TGCGCCAGCAGCTTGGATGGGGACTCCTCCTACGAGCAGTACTTC. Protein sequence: CASSLDGDSSYEQYF.

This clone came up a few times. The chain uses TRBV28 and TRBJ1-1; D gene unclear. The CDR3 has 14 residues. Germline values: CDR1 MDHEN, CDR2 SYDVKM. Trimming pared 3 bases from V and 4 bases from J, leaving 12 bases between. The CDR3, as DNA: TGTGCCAGCAGTTTGGCAGGACTGGGCACTGAAGCTTTCTTT. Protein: CASSLAGLGTEAFF. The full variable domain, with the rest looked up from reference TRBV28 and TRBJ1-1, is DVKVTQSSRYLVKRTGEKVFLECVQDMDHENMFWYRQDPGLGLRLIYFSYDVKMKEKGDIPEGYSVSREKKERFSLILESASTNQTSMYLCASSLAGLGTEAFFGQGTRLTVV.

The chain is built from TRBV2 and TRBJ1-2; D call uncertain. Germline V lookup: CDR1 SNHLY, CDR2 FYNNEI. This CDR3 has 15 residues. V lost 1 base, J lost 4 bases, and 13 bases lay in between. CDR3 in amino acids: CASSEVDPRGYGYTF. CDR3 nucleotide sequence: TGTGCCAGCAGTGAAGTGGACCCACGGGGCTATGGCTACACCTTC.

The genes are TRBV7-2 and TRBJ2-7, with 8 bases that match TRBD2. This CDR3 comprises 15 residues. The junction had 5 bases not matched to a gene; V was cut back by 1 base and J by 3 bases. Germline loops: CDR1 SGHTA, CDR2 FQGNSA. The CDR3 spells CASSLGYSGDYEQYF. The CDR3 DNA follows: TGTGCCAGCAGCTTAGGGTATAGCGGGGACTACGAGCAGTACTTC.

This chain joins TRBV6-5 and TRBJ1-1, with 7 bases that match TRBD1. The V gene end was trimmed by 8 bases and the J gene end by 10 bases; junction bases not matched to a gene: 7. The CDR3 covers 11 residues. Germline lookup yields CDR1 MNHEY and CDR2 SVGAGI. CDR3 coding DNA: TGTGCCAGCGGACAGGACATTGGAGCTTTCTTT. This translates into CASGQDIGAFF.

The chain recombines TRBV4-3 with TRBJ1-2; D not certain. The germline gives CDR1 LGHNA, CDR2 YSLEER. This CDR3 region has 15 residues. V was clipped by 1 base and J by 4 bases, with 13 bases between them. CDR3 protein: CASSQGASEAYGYTF. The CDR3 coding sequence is TGCGCCAGCAGCCAAGGGGCCTCGGAGGCCTATGGCTACACCTTC.

Here the CDR3 reads CASSLAGGRTDTQYF. Here the CDR3 DNA reads TGTGCCAGCAGTTTAGCGGGGGGCCGCACAGATACGCAGTATTTT. V and J are TRBV6-5 and TRBJ2-3, with 10 positions matching TRBD2. Germline trimming cut 4 bases from V and 1 base from J; bases unmatched to any gene: 2. CDR3 length: 15 amino acids. Germline loops: CDR1 MNHEY, CDR2 SVGAGI.

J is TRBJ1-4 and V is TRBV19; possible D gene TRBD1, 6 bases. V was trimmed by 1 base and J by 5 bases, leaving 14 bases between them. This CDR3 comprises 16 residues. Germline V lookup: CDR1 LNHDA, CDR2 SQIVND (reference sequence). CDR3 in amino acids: CASSIGPRGTNEKLFF. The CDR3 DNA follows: TGTGCCAGTAGTATAGGACCCAGGGGAACAAATGAAAAACTGTTTTTT.

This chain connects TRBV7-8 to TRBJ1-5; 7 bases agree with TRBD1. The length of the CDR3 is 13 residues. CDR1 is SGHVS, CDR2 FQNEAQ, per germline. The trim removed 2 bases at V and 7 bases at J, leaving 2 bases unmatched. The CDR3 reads CASSLYRGQPQHF. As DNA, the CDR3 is TGTGCCAGCAGCTTATACAGGGGCCAGCCCCAGCATTTT.

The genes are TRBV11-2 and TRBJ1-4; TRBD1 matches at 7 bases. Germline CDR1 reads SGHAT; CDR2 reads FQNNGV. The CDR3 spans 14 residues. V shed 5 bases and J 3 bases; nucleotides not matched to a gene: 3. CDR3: CASSRQGPNEKLFF. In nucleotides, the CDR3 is TGTGCCAGCAGCCGACAGGGCCCTAATGAAAAACTGTTTTTT.

CDR3 protein: CASSRNYQETQYF. CDR3 in DNA: TGTGCCAGCTCACGCAACTACCAAGAGACCCAGTACTTC. V is TRBV18 and J is TRBJ2-5; D unclear. Deletions cut 4 bases from V and 0 bases from J, with 6 bases between. The CDR3 spans 13 residues. Germline CDR1 is KGHSH and CDR2 is LQKENI.

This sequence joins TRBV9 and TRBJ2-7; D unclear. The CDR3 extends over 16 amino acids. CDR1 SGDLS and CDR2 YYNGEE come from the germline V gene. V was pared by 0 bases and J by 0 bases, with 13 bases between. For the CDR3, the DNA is TGTGCCAGCAGCGTAGGTGACACGATCCCCTCCTACGAGCAGTACTTC. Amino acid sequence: CASSVGDTIPSYEQYF.

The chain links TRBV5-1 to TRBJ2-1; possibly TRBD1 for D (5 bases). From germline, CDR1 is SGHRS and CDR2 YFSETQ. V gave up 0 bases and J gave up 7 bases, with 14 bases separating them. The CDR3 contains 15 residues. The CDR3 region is CASSLEAGKSNEQFF. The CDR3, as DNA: TGCGCCAGCAGCTTGGAGGCAGGGAAGTCAAATGAGCAGTTCTTC. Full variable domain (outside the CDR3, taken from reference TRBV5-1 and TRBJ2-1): KAGVTQTPRYLIKTRGQQVTLSCSPISGHRSVSWYQQTPGQGLQFLFEYFSETQRNKGNFPGRFSGRQFSNSRSEMNVSTLELGDSALYLCASSLEAGKSNEQFFGPGTRLTVL.

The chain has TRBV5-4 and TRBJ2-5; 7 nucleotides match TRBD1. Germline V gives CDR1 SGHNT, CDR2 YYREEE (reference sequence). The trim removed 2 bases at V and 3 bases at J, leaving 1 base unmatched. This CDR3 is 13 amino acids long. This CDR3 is CASSLTGEETQYF. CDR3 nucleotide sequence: TGTGCCAGCAGCTTAACAGGGGAAGAGACCCAGTACTTC.

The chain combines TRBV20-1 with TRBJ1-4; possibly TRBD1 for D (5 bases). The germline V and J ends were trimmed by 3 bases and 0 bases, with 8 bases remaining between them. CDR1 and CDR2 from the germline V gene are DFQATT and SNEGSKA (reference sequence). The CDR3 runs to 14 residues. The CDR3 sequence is CSASRGATNEKLFF. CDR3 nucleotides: TGCAGTGCTAGTAGGGGTGCAACTAATGAAAAACTGTTTTTT.

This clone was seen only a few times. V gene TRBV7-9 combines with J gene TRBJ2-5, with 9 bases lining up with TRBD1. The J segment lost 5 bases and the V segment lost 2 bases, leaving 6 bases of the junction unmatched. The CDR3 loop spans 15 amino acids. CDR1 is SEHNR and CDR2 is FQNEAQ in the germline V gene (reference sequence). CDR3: CASSLSADRGETQYF. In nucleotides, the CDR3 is TGTGCCAGCAGCTTATCTGCGGACAGGGGTGAGACCCAGTACTTC.

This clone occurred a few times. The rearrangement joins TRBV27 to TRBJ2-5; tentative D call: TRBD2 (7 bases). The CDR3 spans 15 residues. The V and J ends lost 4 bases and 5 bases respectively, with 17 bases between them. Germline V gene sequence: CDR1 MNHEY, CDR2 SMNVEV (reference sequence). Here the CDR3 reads CASSSAGAGEETQYF. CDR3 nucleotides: TGTGCCAGCAGTTCGGCGGGGGCCGGGGAGGAGACCCAGTACTTC.